This entry lists 29 T cell receptor beta chains sequenced from one sample in a study of vaccination and CD4 T cells after COVID-19. Treatment in this sample: 10-day PBMC culture with coronavirus spike peptide pools or control peptides (ViraFEST assay). The Oncomine TCR Beta short-read assay sequenced DNA from cultured CD4+ T cells. MiXCR, applied by TCRdb to the PCR reads, yields one record per CDR3 protein. The table includes 7,000 to 8,000 distinct CDR3 sequences, around 60% detected once. The antigens of these receptors remain unknown. Sequenced material: CD4+ T cells from blood, cultured in vitro. The receptors were gathered from a human donor who had recovered from COVID-19.

This clonotype was recorded a few times. The rearrangement joins TRBV20-1 to TRBJ1-5, with TRBD1 matching over 8 bases. CDR3 length equals 18 residues. Looked up from germline, CDR1 is DFQATT and CDR2 is SNEGSKA (reference sequence). The V segment lost 5 bases and the J segment 0 bases; nucleotides outside the gene matches: 15. The DNA of the CDR3 is TGCAGTGCTTTTCAGGGGGCGGTAAGTGGGAATAGCAATCAGCCCCAGCATTTT. Its protein product is CSAFQGAVSGNSNQPQHF.

The chain employs TRBV27 and TRBJ2-5, with 9 bases that match TRBD1. The V and J ends lost 5 bases and 5 bases, in that order; junction bases with no gene match: 12. The CDR3 spans 16 residues. CDR1 MNHEY and CDR2 SMNVEV come from the germline V gene (reference sequence). The CDR3 is CASSPTQQGARETQYF. DNA for the CDR3: TGTGCCAGCAGTCCTACGCAACAGGGGGCACGGGAGACCCAGTACTTC.

This rearrangement joins TRBV20-1 to TRBJ2-3; 7 bases are shared with TRBD2. The V segment lost 6 bases and the J segment 0 bases; nucleotides outside the gene matches: 6. Per germline, CDR1 DFQATT and CDR2 SNEGSKA (reference sequence). This CDR3 has 14 residues. In DNA form, the CDR3 reads TGCAGTGCGGGAGGGACTTCTAGCACAGATACGCAGTATTTT. The encoded protein is CSAGGTSSTDTQYF.

V gene TRBV28 combines with J gene TRBJ1-3; maybe TRBD1 (6 bases). The CDR3 is 15 amino acids. Trimming stripped 6 bases from V and 2 bases from J, with 14 bases between. Germline lookup yields CDR1 MDHEN and CDR2 SYDVKM. CDR3 sequence reads: CASSLFGGTGNTIYF. DNA for the CDR3: TGTGCCAGCAGCCTATTTGGGGGCACTGGAAACACCATATATTTT. Combining the CDR3 with reference TRBV28 and TRBJ1-3 gives the whole variable domain DVKVTQSSRYLVKRTGEKVFLECVQDMDHENMFWYRQDPGLGLRLIYFSYDVKMKEKGDIPEGYSVSREKKERFSLILESASTNQTSMYLCASSLFGGTGNTIYFGEGSWLTVV.

A single count supports this clonotype. The chain couples TRBV2 to TRBJ2-1; 7 positions agree with TRBD1. V gave up 6 bases and J gave up 1 base; unmatched junction bases: 6. Germline CDR1 reads SNHLY; CDR2 reads FYNNEI. CDR3 length: 15 residues. In DNA form, the CDR3 reads TGTGCCAGCAGCGACAGGGAAATTTCCTACAATGAGCAGTTCTTC. As protein: CASSDREISYNEQFF.

The chain recombines TRBV4-2 with TRBJ2-6, with D unresolved. Trimming stripped 0 bases from V and 0 bases from J, with 6 bases between. The CDR3 has 16 amino acids. CDR1 and CDR2 from the germline V gene are LGHNA and YNFKEQ. CDR3 nucleotides: TGTGCCAGCAGCCAAGAGGGCGGCTCTGGGGCCAACGTCCTGACTTTC. It yields the protein CASSQEGGSGANVLTF.

The V and J genes are TRBV19 and TRBJ1-1; 7 bases map to TRBD1. Trimming at V came to 5 bases and at J to 5 bases, leaving 8 bases not matched to a gene. The germline V gene has CDR1 LNHDA and CDR2 SQIVND (reference sequence). The CDR3 spans 14 residues. Here the CDR3 DNA reads TGTGCCAGTAGTCCGAAGACAGGGACTACTGAAGCTTTCTTT. Its translation is CASSPKTGTTEAFF. Full variable domain (remainder filled in from reference TRBV19 and TRBJ1-1): DGGITQSPKYLFRKEGQNVTLSCEQNLNHDAMYWYRQDPGQGLRLIYYSQIVNDFQKGDIAEGYSVSREKKESFPLTVTSAQKNPTAFYLCASSPKTGTTEAFFGQGTRLTVV.

The chain has TRBV24-1 and TRBJ1-1; TRBD1 matches at 10 bases. The CDR3 spans 12 residues. Germline V CDR1 and CDR2: KGHDR, SFDVKD. The junction had 6 bases not matched to a gene; V was cut back by 12 bases and J by 6 bases. The CDR3: CASGTGEAEAFF. CDR3 nucleotide sequence: TGTGCCTCCGGGACAGGGGAAGCTGAAGCTTTCTTT.

This chain uses TRBV19 with TRBJ1-2; 10 nucleotides line up with TRBD1. The V gene end was trimmed by 7 bases and the J gene end by 4 bases; junction bases not matched to a gene: 12. Germline assignment: CDR1 LNHDA and CDR2 SQIVND (reference sequence). The CDR3 length is 16 residues. CDR3 region: CASTGTGAGVGYGYTF. CDR3 bases: TGTGCCAGTACCGGGACAGGGGCAGGTGTCGGCTATGGCTACACCTTC. Supplemented by reference TRBV19 and TRBJ1-2, the full variable domain reads DGGITQSPKYLFRKEGQNVTLSCEQNLNHDAMYWYRQDPGQGLRLIYYSQIVNDFQKGDIAEGYSVSREKKESFPLTVTSAQKNPTAFYLCASTGTGAGVGYGYTFGSGTRLTVV.

By sample fraction, this clonotype is hyperexpanded. CDR3 residues: CASTRPGRINSPLHF. CDR3 nucleotides: TGTGCCAGCACCCGACCCGGACGGATCAATTCACCCCTCCACTTT. This chain joins TRBV6-1 and TRBJ1-6; D unresolved. The CDR3 has 15 amino acids. V was trimmed by 7 bases and J by 7 bases, leaving 17 bases between them. Per the germline V gene, CDR1 is MNHNS and CDR2 is SASEGT.

V and J are TRBV20-1 and TRBJ2-5; possibly TRBD1 or TRBD2 for D (6 bases each). This CDR3 spans 11 amino acids. V lost 6 bases and J lost 5, with 10 bases in between. CDR1 is DFQATT and CDR2 is SNEGSKA in the germline V gene (reference sequence). The CDR3 protein is CSARGGETQYF. The CDR3 DNA follows: TGCAGTGCCCGAGGGGGGGAGACCCAGTACTTC.

In this sample, this clonotype is medium-sized. The V call is TRBV5-4, the J call TRBJ2-2, with TRBD2 matching over 14 bases. The V gene's germline CDR1 is SGHNT and CDR2 YYREEE (reference sequence). The CDR3 runs 16 residues. With 4 bases clipped from V and 7 bases from J, the junction kept 6 bases outside the gene matches. The CDR3, as DNA: TGTGCCAGCAGCACAAGACTAGCGGGGGGGGACGGGGAGCTGTTTTTT. Protein: CASSTRLAGGDGELFF.

The genes are TRBV6-5 and TRBJ2-5; a possible D gene is TRBD1 (5 bases). This CDR3 spans 14 amino acids. V was clipped by 0 bases and J by 4 bases, with 9 bases between them. CDR1 and CDR2 (germline): MNHEY, SVGAGI. CDR3 nucleotide sequence: TGTGCCAGCAGTTACTCGGGCAGGGCAGAGACCCAGTACTTC. Amino acid sequence: CASSYSGRAETQYF.

J is TRBJ2-7 and V is TRBV6-1; D unresolved. The germline V and J ends were trimmed by 2 bases and 3 bases, with 14 bases remaining between them. This CDR3 is 15 amino acids long. Germline CDR1 reads MNHNS; CDR2 reads SASEGT. The CDR3 loop reads CASSEFKEGFYEQYF. CDR3 in DNA: TGTGCCAGCAGTGAATTTAAGGAAGGATTCTACGAGCAGTACTTC.

This sequence joins TRBV24-1 and TRBJ2-5; D might be TRBD1 (7 bases). This CDR3 has 15 residues. V gave up 2 bases and J gave up 3 bases, with 12 bases separating them. Germline assignment: CDR1 KGHDR and CDR2 SFDVKD. CDR3 sequence: CATSDSRDSEETQYF. As DNA, the CDR3 is TGTGCCACCAGTGATTCGCGGGACAGTGAAGAGACCCAGTACTTC.

The V call is TRBV7-9, the J call TRBJ1-1; D is possibly TRBD1 (6 bases). CDR3 length: 16 amino acids. The germline V and J ends were trimmed by 4 bases and 1 base, with 16 bases remaining between them. From germline, CDR1 is SEHNR and CDR2 FQNEAQ (reference sequence). The DNA for the CDR3 is TGTGCCAGCAGCTCAAGCCGAGGGGGTCCGAACACTGAAGCTTTCTTT. This translates into CASSSSRGGPNTEAFF.

The genes are TRBV6-2 or TRBV6-3 and TRBJ1-2; no reliable D call. Germline V gene sequence: CDR1 MNHEY, CDR2 SVGEGT. The V and J ends lost 0 bases and 8 bases respectively, with 10 bases between them. The CDR3 spans 13 residues. The DNA of the CDR3 is TGTGCCAGCAGTTACTCGATGGTACGGGGCTACACCTTC. It yields the protein CASSYSMVRGYTF.

The rearrangement joins TRBV6-2 or TRBV6-3 to TRBJ1-2, with D maybe TRBD1 (5 bases). The CDR3 spans 13 residues. Germline V gene lookup returns CDR1 MNHEY and CDR2 SVGEGT. V lost 6 bases to trimming and J lost 4 bases, with 12 bases between them. DNA for the CDR3: TGTGCCAGCAGACAGACAGAAGCCTATGGCTACACCTTC. Protein product: CASRQTEAYGYTF.

The V call is TRBV21-1, the J call TRBJ2-3; the table's TRBD2 call for D was not verified on the DNA. TRBV21-1 is a recognized pseudogene. The CDR3 has 16 amino acids. The CDR3 nucleotides are TGTGCCAGCAACACCGGACTAGCGGGAGACACAGATACGCAGTATTTT. This sequence encodes CASNTGLAGDTDTQYF.

In its sample, this clonotype ranks as large. This chain uses TRBV6-2 or TRBV6-3 with TRBJ2-3, with 7 bases matching TRBD1. The V and J ends lost 6 bases and 4 bases, in that order; junction bases with no gene match: 4. This CDR3 comprises 13 residues. Germline CDR1 and CDR2: MNHEY and SVGEGT. CDR3 amino acids: CASSRQGADTQYF. CDR3 coding DNA: TGTGCCAGCAGCCGCCAGGGGGCAGATACGCAGTATTTT.

A few counts support this clonotype. The genes are TRBV7-9 and TRBJ2-2; weak D call: TRBD2 (6 bases). V gave up 0 bases and J gave up 7 bases, with 15 bases separating them. Germline-derived CDR1 and CDR2 are SEHNR and FQNEAQ (reference sequence). The CDR3 contains 16 residues. The CDR3 DNA reads as TGTGCCAGCAGCTTAGCCCCGGGACTCCGGGGCGGGGAGCTGTTTTTT. It specifies CASSLAPGLRGGELFF.

This clonotype occurred a few times. The chain combines TRBV7-2 with TRBJ1-6, with D possibly being TRBD1 (5 bases). CDR3 size: 15 residues. Per the germline V gene, CDR1 is SGHTA and CDR2 is FQGNSA. The V and J ends lost 4 bases and 3 bases respectively, with 10 bases between them. In nucleotides, the CDR3 is TGTGCCAGCAGCTCCCCAGGGCTCTATAATTCACCCCTCCACTTT. Translating gives CASSSPGLYNSPLHF.

This clonotype appeared a few times. The rearrangement uses TRBV6-5 and TRBJ1-6, with 11 bases fitting TRBD1. The germline CDR1 and CDR2 sequences are MNHEY and SVGAGI. The CDR3 loop spans 16 amino acids. The trim removed 4 bases at V and 7 bases at J, leaving 6 bases unmatched. The CDR3: CASSSGQGARNSPLHF. For the CDR3, the DNA is TGTGCCAGCAGTTCCGGACAGGGGGCTCGAAATTCACCCCTCCACTTT.

V is TRBV23-1 and J is TRBJ2-7, with TRBD2 as a possible D gene (7 bases). TRBV23-1 is known as an ORF, though its function is uncertain. The CDR3 consists of 16 residues. V lost 0 bases, J lost 4 bases, and 16 bases lay in between. The CDR3 nucleotides are TGCGCCAGCAGTCAATCCCAGGCGGGGGCGAGGTACGAGCAGTACTTC. It is translated as CASSQSQAGARYEQYF.

V gene TRBV7-9 combines with J gene TRBJ2-2; 8 bases match TRBD2. This CDR3 has 13 amino acids. Germline CDR1 and CDR2: SEHNR and FQNEAQ (reference sequence). After removal of 6 bases from V and 6 bases from J, the junction contained 3 bases not matched to a gene. The CDR3 region is CASRGTRPGELFF. In DNA form, the CDR3 reads TGTGCCAGCAGAGGGACTAGGCCCGGGGAGCTGTTTTTT.

The J gene is TRBJ1-1, the V gene TRBV7-3; possibly TRBD1 for D (5 bases). The CDR3 is 15 amino acids. Germline CDR1 reads SGHTA; CDR2 reads FQGTGA. V gave up 5 bases and J gave up 3 bases, with 16 bases separating them. The CDR3 coding sequence is TGTGCCAGCAGCCCCGGGATGGGGGTTCACACTGAAGCTTTCTTT. This sequence encodes CASSPGMGVHTEAFF.

The chain is built from TRBV7-8 and TRBJ2-3, with 12 bases that match TRBD2. The CDR3 extends over 15 amino acids. From germline, CDR1 is SGHVS and CDR2 FQNEAQ. V was clipped by 4 bases and J by 5 bases; unmatched bases: 4. CDR3 residues: CASSSSGGARDTQYF. In DNA, the CDR3 is TGTGCCAGCAGCTCTAGCGGGGGGGCACGAGATACGCAGTATTTT.

The CDR3 sequence is CAWSVRLRETQYF. The CDR3 nucleotides read TGTGCCTGGAGTGTACGACTCCGAGAGACCCAGTACTTC. The chain employs TRBV30 and TRBJ2-5; D ambiguous. The germline CDR1 and CDR2 sequences are GTSNPN and SVGIG (reference sequence). Trimming cost V 0 bases and J 4 bases, with 9 bases left between them. The CDR3 is 13 residues long.

The chain uses TRBV5-4 and TRBJ2-7, with a weak D call TRBD2 (6 bases). The CDR3 consists of 14 residues. Trimming left V 0 bases short and J 0 bases short, with 7 bases between. In germline, CDR1 is SGHNT, CDR2 YYREEE (reference sequence). The chain's CDR3 is CASSLAGGSYEQYF. In DNA, the CDR3 is TGTGCCAGCAGCTTGGCCGGGGGCTCCTACGAGCAGTACTTC. Full variable domain (rest looked up from reference TRBV5-4 and TRBJ2-7): ETGVTQSPTHLIKTRGQQVTLRCSSQSGHNTVSWYQQALGQGPQFIFQYYREEENGRGNFPPRFSGLQFPNYSSELNVNALELDDSALYLCASSLAGGSYEQYFGPGTRLTVT.